The following is a T cell receptor beta chain sequence with its context. The data originate from a study of T cell changes during pregnancy in multiple sclerosis. Here immunoSEQ multiplex PCR was the method, and the copy in TCRdb shows in-frame clones only, minus some. The sample shows about 77,000 clones, 93% of them seen only once. The ends lost 6 bases at V and 13 bases at J; junction bases unmatched: 15. The germline V gene encodes CDR1 SGHTA and CDR2 FQGNSA. The CDR3 sequence is 15 residues long. The material was peripheral blood, obtained after pregnancy. The sequence was collected from a female donor in good health, enrolled as a control in a pregnancy study. V and J are TRBV7-2 and TRBJ1-6; 7 nucleotides agree with TRBD1. DNA of the CDR3: TGTGCCAGCAGGCCCACCGGGACAGTCCCCAGTCCCCTCCACTTT. As protein: CASRPTGTVPSPLHF.